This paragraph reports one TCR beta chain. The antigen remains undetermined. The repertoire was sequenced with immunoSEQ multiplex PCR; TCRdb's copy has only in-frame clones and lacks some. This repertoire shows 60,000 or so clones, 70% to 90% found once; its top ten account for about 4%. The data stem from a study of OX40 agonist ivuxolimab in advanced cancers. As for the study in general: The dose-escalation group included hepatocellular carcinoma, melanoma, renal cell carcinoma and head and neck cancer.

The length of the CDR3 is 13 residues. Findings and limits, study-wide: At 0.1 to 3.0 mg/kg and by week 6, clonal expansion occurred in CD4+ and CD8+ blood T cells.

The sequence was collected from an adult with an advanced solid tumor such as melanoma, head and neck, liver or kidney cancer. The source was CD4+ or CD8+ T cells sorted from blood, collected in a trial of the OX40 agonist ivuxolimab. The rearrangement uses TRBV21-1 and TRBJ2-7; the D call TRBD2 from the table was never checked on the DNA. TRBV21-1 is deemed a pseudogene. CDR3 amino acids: CASSNHLTYEQYF. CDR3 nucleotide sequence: TGTGCCAGCAGCAACCATCTAACCTACGAGCAGTACTTC.